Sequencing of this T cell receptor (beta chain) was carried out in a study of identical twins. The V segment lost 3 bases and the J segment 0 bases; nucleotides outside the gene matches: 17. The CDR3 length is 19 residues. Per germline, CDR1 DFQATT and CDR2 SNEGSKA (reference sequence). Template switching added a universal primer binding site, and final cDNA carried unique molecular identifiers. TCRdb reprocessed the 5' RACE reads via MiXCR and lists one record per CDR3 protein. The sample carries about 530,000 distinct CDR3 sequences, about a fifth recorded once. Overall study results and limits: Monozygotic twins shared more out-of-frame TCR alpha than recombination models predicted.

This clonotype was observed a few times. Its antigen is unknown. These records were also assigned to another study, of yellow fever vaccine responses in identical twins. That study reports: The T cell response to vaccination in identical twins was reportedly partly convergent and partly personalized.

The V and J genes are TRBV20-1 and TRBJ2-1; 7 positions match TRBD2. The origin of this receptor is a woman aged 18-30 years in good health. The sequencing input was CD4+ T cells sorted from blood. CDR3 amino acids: CSARTVSLAANSSYNEQFF. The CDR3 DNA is TGCAGTGCTAGGACCGTTAGCCTAGCGGCAAATAGCTCCTACAATGAGCAGTTCTTC.